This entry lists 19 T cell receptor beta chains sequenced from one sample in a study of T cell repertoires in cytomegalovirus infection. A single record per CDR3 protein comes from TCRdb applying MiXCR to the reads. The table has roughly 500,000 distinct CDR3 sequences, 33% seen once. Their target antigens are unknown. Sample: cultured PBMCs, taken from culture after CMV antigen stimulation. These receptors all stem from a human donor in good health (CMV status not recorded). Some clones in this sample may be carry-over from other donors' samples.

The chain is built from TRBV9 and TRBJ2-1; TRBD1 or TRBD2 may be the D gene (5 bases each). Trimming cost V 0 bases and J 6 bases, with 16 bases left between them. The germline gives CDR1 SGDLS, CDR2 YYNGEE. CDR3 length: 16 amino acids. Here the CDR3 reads CASSVGALQRGNEQFF. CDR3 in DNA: TGTGCCAGCAGCGTAGGAGCCCTCCAGAGGGGCAATGAGCAGTTCTTC. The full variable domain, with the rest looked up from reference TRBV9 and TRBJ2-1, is DSGVTQTPKHLITATGQRVTLRCSPRSGDLSVYWYQQSLDQGLQFLIQYYNGEERAKGNILERFSAQQFPDLHSELNLSSLELGDSALYFCASSVGALQRGNEQFFGPGTRLTVL.

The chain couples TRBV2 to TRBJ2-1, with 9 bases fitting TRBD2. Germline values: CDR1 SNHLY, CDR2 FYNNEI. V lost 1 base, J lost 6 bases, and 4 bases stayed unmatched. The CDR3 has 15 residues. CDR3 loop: CASSEGGRASNEQFF. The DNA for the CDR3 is TGTGCCAGCAGTGAAGGCGGGAGGGCCTCCAATGAGCAGTTCTTC.

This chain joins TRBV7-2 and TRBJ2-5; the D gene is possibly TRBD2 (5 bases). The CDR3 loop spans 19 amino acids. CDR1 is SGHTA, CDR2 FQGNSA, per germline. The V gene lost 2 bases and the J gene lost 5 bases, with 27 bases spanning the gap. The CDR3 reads CASSLRAGTRRAEGETQYF. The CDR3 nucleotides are TGTGCCAGCAGCTTAAGGGCCGGAACGCGGCGGGCCGAAGGGGAGACCCAGTACTTC.

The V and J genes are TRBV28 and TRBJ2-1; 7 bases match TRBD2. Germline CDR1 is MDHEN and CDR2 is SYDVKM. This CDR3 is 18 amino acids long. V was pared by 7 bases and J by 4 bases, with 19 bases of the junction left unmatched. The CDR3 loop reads CASTFSASGNTLYNEQFF. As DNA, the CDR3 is TGTGCCAGCACTTTTAGCGCTAGCGGCAACACCTTATACAATGAGCAGTTCTTC.

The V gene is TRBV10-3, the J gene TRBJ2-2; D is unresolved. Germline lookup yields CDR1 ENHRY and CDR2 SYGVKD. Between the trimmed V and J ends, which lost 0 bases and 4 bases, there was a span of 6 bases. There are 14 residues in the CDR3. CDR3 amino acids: CAISESKATGELFF. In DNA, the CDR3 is TGTGCCATCAGTGAGTCGAAGGCCACCGGGGAGCTGTTTTTT.

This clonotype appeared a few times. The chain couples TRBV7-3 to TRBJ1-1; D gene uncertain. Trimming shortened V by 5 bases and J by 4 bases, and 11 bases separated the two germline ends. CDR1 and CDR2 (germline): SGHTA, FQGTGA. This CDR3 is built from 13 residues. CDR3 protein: CASSLGLGTEAFF. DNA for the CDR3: TGTGCCAGCAGCCTGGGGTTAGGCACTGAAGCTTTCTTT.

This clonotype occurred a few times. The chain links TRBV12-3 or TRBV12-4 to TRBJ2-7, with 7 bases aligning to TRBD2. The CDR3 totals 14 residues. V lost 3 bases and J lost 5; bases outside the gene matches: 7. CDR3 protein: CASSLAGAVHEQYF. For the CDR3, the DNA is TGTGCCAGCAGTTTGGCGGGAGCTGTCCACGAGCAGTACTTC.

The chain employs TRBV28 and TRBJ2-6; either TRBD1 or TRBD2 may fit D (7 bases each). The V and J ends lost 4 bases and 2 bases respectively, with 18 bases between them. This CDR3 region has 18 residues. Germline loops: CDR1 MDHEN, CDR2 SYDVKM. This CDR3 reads CASSSPPGGVAGANVLTF. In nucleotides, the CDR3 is TGTGCCAGCAGTTCACCCCCAGGGGGGGTGGCTGGGGCCAACGTCCTGACTTTC.

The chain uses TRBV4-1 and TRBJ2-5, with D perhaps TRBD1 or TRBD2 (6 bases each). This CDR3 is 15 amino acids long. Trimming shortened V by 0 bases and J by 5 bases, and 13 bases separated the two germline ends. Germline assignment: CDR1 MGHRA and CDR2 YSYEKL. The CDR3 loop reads CASSQDGGGVETQYF. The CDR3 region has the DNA TGCGCCAGCAGCCAAGATGGAGGGGGAGTCGAGACCCAGTACTTC.

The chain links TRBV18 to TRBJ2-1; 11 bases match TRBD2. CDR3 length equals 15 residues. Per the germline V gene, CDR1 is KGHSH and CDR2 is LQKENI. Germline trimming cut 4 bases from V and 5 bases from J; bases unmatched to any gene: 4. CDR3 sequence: CASSLTSGSDNEQFF. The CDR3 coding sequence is TGTGCCAGCTCACTTACTAGCGGGAGTGACAATGAGCAGTTCTTC.

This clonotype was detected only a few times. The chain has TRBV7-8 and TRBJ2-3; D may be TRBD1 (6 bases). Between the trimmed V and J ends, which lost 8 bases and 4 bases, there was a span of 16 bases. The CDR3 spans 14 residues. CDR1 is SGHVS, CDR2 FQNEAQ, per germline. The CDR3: CASRKNRVPDTQYF. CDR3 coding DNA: TGTGCCAGCCGAAAAAACAGGGTTCCAGATACGCAGTATTTT.

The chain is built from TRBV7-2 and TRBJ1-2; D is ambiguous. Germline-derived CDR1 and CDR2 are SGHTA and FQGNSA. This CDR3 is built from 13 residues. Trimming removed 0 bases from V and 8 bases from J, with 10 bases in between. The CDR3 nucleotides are TGTGCCAGCAGCTTAGCACCTGAGGGAGGCTACACCTTC. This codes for CASSLAPEGGYTF.

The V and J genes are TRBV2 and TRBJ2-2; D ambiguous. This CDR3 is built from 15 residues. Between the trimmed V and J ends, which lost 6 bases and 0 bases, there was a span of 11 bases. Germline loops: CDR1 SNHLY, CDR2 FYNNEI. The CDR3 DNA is TGTGCCAGCAGCCCAGGCAGTACGAACACCGGGGAGCTGTTTTTT. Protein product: CASSPGSTNTGELFF.

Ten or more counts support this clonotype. CDR3 sequence: CASRPLRGTEAFF. The DNA for the CDR3 is TGTGCCAGCAGACCTCTCAGGGGCACTGAAGCTTTCTTT. V and J are TRBV6-2 or TRBV6-3 and TRBJ1-1, with D maybe TRBD1 (6 bases). V lost 6 bases and J lost 4, with 12 bases in between. This CDR3 has 13 residues. Germline assignment: CDR1 MNHEY and CDR2 SVGEGT.

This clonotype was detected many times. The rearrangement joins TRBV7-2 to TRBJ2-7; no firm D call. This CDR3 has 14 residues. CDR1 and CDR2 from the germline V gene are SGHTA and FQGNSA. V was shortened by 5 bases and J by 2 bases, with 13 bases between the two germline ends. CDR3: CASSVSDGAYEQYF. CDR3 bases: TGTGCCAGCAGCGTATCGGACGGAGCCTACGAGCAGTACTTC.

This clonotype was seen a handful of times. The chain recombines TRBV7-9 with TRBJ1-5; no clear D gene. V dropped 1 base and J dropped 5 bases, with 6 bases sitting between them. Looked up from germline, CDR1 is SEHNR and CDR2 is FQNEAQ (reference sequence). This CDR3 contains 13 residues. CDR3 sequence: CASSLDSHQPQHF. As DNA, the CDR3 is TGTGCCAGCAGCTTAGACAGCCATCAGCCCCAGCATTTT.

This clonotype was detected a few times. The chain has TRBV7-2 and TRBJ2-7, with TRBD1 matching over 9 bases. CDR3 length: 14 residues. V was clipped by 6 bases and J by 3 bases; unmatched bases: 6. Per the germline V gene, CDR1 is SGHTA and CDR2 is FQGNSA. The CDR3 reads CASSYPTGGYEQYF. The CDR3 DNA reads TGTGCCAGCAGTTACCCGACAGGGGGCTACGAGCAGTACTTC.

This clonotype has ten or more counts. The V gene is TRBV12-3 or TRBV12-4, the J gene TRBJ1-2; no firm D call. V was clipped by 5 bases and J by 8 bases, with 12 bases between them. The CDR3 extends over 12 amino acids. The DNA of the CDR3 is TGTGCCAGCAGTGTGTCCCAGAGGGGCTACACCTTC. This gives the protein CASSVSQRGYTF.

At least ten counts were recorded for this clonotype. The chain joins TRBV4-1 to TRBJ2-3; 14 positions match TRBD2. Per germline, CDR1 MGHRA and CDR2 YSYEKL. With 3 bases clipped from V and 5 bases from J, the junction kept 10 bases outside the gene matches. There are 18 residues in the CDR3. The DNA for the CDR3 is TGCGCCAGCAGCCAGCGACTAGCGGGAGGGACTAGCCAAGATACGCAGTATTTT. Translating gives CASSQRLAGGTSQDTQYF.